This paragraph covers one T cell receptor (beta chain) sequence. Its antigen remains unidentified. This sample stems from a study of cytomegalovirus exposure and HLA in healthy donors. Points from the study as a whole: Presence/absence analyses rested on an assumption that sequencing depth was roughly uniform across donors.

Germline-derived CDR1 and CDR2 are SGHNT and YYREEE (reference sequence). The CDR3 is made up of 14 amino acids. V was pared by 4 bases and J by 2 bases, with 11 bases between. The PCR contained 60 Vbeta and 13 Jbeta primers. The assay was immunoSEQ multiplex PCR, and TCRdb's table has in-frame clones only and misses some. The data show roughly 180,000 clones, roughly 80% seen once. This receptor was identified in a woman between 35 and 50 years old in good health and CMV-seropositive. The chain uses TRBV5-4 and TRBJ2-3; D is possibly TRBD1 (6 bases). Sequences were obtained from PBMCs. CDR3 coding DNA: TGTGCCAGCAGCCCTACAGGGATCACAGATACGCAGTATTTT. Translation: CASSPTGITDTQYF.